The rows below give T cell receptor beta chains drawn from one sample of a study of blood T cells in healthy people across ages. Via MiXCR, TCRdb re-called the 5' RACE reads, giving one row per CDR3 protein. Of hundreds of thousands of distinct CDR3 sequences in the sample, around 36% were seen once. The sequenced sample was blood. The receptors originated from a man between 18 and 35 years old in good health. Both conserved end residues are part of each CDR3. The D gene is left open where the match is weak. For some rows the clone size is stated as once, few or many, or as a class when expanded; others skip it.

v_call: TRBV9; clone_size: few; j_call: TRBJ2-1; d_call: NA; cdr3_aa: CASSDRGTTSYNEQFF; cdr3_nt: TGTGCCAGCAGCGACCGTGGGACCACCTCCTACAATGAGCAGTTCTTC
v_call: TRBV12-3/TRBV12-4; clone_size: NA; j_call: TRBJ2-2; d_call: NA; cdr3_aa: CASSFRSGELFF; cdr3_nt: TGTGCCAGCAGTTTTCGGAGCGGGGAGCTGTTTTTT
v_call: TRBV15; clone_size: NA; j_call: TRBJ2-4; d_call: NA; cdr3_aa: CATSRERQPLTKNIQYF; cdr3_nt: TGTGCCACCAGCAGAGAACGGCAGCCGCTAACCAAAAACATTCAGTACTTC
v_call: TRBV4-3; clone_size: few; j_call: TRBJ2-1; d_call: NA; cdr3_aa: CASSQDLAQNEQFF; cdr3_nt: TGCGCCAGCAGCCAAGATCTCGCCCAAAATGAGCAGTTCTTC
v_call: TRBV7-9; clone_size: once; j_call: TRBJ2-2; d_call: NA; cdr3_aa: CASSPKARQEPNTGELFF; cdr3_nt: TGTGCCAGCAGCCCCAAAGCCCGACAGGAGCCGAACACCGGGGAGCTGTTTTTT
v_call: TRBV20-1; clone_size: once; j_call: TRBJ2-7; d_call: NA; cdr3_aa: CSARARGLDWVQYF; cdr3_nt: TGCAGTGCTAGAGCCCGGGGCTTAGACTGGGTCCAGTACTTC
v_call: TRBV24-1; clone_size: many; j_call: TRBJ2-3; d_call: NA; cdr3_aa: CATSDPRSVGTDTQYF; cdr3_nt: TGTGCCACCAGTGATCCGCGTAGCGTGGGAACAGATACGCAGTATTTT
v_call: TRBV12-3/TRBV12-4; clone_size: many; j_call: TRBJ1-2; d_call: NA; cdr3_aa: CASSPRQAAHYGYTF; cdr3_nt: TGTGCCAGCAGTCCTCGACAGGCGGCCCACTATGGCTACACCTTC
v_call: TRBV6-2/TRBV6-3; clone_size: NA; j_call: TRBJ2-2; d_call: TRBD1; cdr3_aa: CASTPGDQQGPLNTGELFF; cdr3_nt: TGTGCCAGCACCCCCGGTGACCAACAGGGGCCCCTAAACACCGGGGAGCTGTTTTTT
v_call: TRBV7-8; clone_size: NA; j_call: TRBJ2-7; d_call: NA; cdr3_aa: CASSFVRDNYEQYF; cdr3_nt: TGTGCCAGCAGCTTTGTTCGGGACAACTACGAGCAGTACTTC
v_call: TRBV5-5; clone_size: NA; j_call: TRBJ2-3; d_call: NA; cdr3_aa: CASSPPGYGAADTQYF; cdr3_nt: TGTGCCAGCAGCCCACCGGGCTACGGGGCGGCAGATACGCAGTATTTT
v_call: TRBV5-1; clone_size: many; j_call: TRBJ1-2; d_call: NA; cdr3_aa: CASSSYREDYGYTF; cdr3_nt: TGCGCCAGCAGCTCATACAGGGAGGACTATGGCTACACCTTC
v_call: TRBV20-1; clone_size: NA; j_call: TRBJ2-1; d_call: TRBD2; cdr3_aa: CSARPLAGGPRSSYNEQFF; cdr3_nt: TGCAGTGCTAGGCCACTAGCGGGAGGGCCGAGGAGCTCCTACAATGAGCAGTTCTTC
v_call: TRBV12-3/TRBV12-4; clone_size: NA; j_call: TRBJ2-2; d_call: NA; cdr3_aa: CASSQESTLAGELFF; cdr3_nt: TGTGCCAGCAGTCAGGAATCAACCCTCGCCGGGGAGCTGTTTTTT
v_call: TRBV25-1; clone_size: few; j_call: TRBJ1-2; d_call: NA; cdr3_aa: CASSEQGPYGYTF; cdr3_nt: TGTGCCAGCAGTGAACAGGGCCCCTATGGCTACACCTTC
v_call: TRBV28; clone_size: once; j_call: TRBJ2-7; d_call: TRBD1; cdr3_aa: CASTQQGSYEQYF; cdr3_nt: TGTGCCAGCACTCAACAGGGGTCCTACGAGCAGTACTTC